The 30 T cell receptor beta chains below all came from one sample that was sequenced in a study of long-term antiretroviral therapy in people with HIV (dated by TCRdb to between 2021 and 2024). The immunoSEQ hsTCRB v3.0 assay was used at survey level resolution to sequence the TRB variable region. TCRdb re-hosts the immuneACCESS table, in-frame sequences only. Its copies lack some clones; in the studies checked, an unresolved V gene accounts for under half of them, and the cause for the rest is not known. The sample table shows some 31,000 clones, and roughly three quarters are seen once. The leading ten clones occupy less than 9.5% of the sample. The sample in question was unsorted PBMCs, obtained 3.1 years after starting antiretroviral therapy. All receptors derive from a woman between 50 and 59 years old with HIV.

This clone was recorded a few times. The CDR3 is CASSSGTGFQPQHF. CDR3 bases: TGTGCCAGCTCATCCGGGACAGGGTTTCAGCCCCAGCATTTT. V and J are TRBV18 and TRBJ1-5; 9 bases align to TRBD1. From germline, CDR1 is KGHSH and CDR2 LQKENI. This CDR3 is 14 amino acids long. Losses at the gene ends were 5 bases for V and 6 bases for J; bases not matched to a gene: 5.

The V gene is TRBV9, the J gene TRBJ2-2; D uncertain. Trimming shortened V by 3 bases and J by 0 bases, and 12 bases separated the two germline ends. CDR3 size: 16 residues. CDR1 is SGDLS, CDR2 YYNGEE, per germline. In nucleotides, the CDR3 is TGTGCCAGCAGCGCAAGAAACGTTTCGAACACCGGGGAGCTGTTTTTT. Translation gives CASSARNVSNTGELFF.

This chain's CDR3 is CASSTVGAETQYF. For the CDR3, the DNA is TGTGCCAGCTCTACCGTGGGAGCGGAGACCCAGTACTTC. V and J are TRBV7-3 and TRBJ2-5; D may be TRBD2 (5 bases). V lost 8 bases and J 5 bases, leaving 15 bases between the germline ends. This CDR3 has 13 residues. Germline V CDR1 and CDR2: SGHTA, FQGTGA.

V gene TRBV5-5 combines with J gene TRBJ1-1, with unresolved D. The CDR3 totals 12 residues. V shed 2 bases and J shed 3 bases, with 5 bases lying between them. Germline V gene data show CDR1 as SGHKS and CDR2 as YYEKEE (reference sequence). This chain's CDR3 is CASSFGDTEAFF. CDR3 coding DNA: TGTGCCAGCAGCTTTGGCGACACTGAAGCTTTCTTT.

The CDR3 region has the DNA TGCGCCAGCAGCAGAGGGCAGAAAACCGGGGAGCTGTTTTTT. The encoded protein is CASSRGQKTGELFF. This rearrangement joins TRBV4-1 to TRBJ2-2; D is perhaps TRBD2 (5 bases). V lost 5 bases and J lost 5, with 12 bases in between. From germline, CDR1 is MGHRA and CDR2 YSYEKL. The CDR3 has 14 amino acids.

The chain joins TRBV30 to TRBJ2-1; 8 bases fit TRBD2. The germline V gene has CDR1 GTSNPN and CDR2 SVGIG (reference sequence). Trimming removed 3 bases from V and 6 bases from J; junction bases left unmatched: 4. The CDR3 consists of 13 residues. Here the CDR3 reads CAWSPGGANEQFF. The CDR3 coding sequence is TGTGCCTGGAGCCCCGGGGGGGCCAATGAGCAGTTCTTC.

The chain recombines TRBV5-6 with TRBJ1-1; 8 bases align to TRBD1. With 4 bases clipped from V and 4 bases from J, the junction kept 12 bases outside the gene matches. Germline CDR1 SGHDT, CDR2 YYEEEE. The CDR3 has 16 residues. As DNA, the CDR3 is TGTGCCAGCAGCCTCCCCTGGACAGGGCGTAGCACTGAAGCTTTCTTT. Amino acids: CASSLPWTGRSTEAFF.

The chain employs TRBV7-9 and TRBJ1-3; the D is unclear. Trimming removed 4 bases from V and 4 bases from J, with 20 bases in between. The CDR3 length is 17 residues. Germline CDR1 reads SEHNR; CDR2 reads FQNEAQ (reference sequence). The CDR3: CASSSELTEPPGNTIYF. The CDR3 coding sequence is TGTGCCAGCAGCTCGGAACTGACGGAGCCCCCGGGAAACACCATATATTTT.

Only a few counts were recorded for this clone. This chain connects TRBV6-1 to TRBJ1-6, with D tentatively TRBD1 (5 bases). V was trimmed by 2 bases and J by 8 bases, leaving 13 bases between them. Germline CDR1 and CDR2: MNHNS and SASEGT. CDR3 length equals 15 residues. The CDR3 coding sequence is TGTGCCAGCAGTGAACGGGGGGACGGGTATTCACCCCTCCACTTT. Protein: CASSERGDGYSPLHF.

The rearrangement links TRBV4-1 to TRBJ1-1; D ambiguous. CDR1 MGHRA and CDR2 YSYEKL come from the germline V gene. This CDR3 is built from 13 residues. V shed 2 bases and J shed 8 bases, with 12 bases lying between them. The CDR3 sequence is CASSQTSRTEAFF. Written as DNA, the CDR3 is TGCGCCAGCAGCCAAACCTCCCGGACGGAAGCTTTCTTT.

The CDR3 nucleotides are TGTGCCAGCAGTGAAGCGCCAGGACAGGGAAACATTCAGTACTTC. Translation: CASSEAPGQGNIQYF. This chain links TRBV2 with TRBJ2-4; TRBD1 matches at 8 bases. Germline assignment: CDR1 SNHLY and CDR2 FYNNEI. The CDR3 sequence is 15 residues long. J gave up 6 bases and V 0 bases, and 4 bases lay outside the gene matches. Together with reference TRBV2 and TRBJ2-4, the CDR3 gives the full variable domain: EPEVTQTPSHQVTQMGQEVILRCVPISNHLYFYWYRQILGQKVEFLVSFYNNEISEKSEIFDDQFSVERPDGSNFTLKIRSTKLEDSAMYFCASSEAPGQGNIQYFGAGTRLSVL.

The rearrangement links TRBV18 to TRBJ1-1; no clear D gene. The germline V gene encodes CDR1 KGHSH and CDR2 LQKENI. CDR3 length equals 13 residues. V lost 7 bases and J lost 1, with 10 bases in between. CDR3 in DNA: TGTGCCAGCTACCCGGACGGGAACACTGAAGCTTTCTTT. The encoded protein is CASYPDGNTEAFF. The variable domain in full, completed from reference TRBV18 and TRBJ1-1, reads NAGVMQNPRHLVRRRGQEARLRCSPMKGHSHVYWYRQLPEEGLKFMVYLQKENIIDESGMPKERFSAEFPKEGPSILRIQQVVRGDSAAYFCASYPDGNTEAFFGQGTRLTVV.

The V gene is TRBV7-3, the J gene TRBJ1-3; no reliable D call. CDR3 length equals 13 residues. The germline gives CDR1 SGHTA, CDR2 FQGTGA. Trimming removed 4 bases at V and 8 bases at J, with 12 bases between. The CDR3 region has the DNA TGTGCCAGCAGCTACCGACCCGGGGACACCATATATTTT. Its translation is CASSYRPGDTIYF. Looking up the rest from reference TRBV7-3 and TRBJ1-3 gives the full variable domain: GAGVSQTPSNKVTEKGKYVELRCDPISGHTALYWYRQSLGQGPEFLIYFQGTGAADDSGLPNDRFFAVRPEGSVSTLKIQRTERGDSAVYLCASSYRPGDTIYFGEGSWLTVV.

The chain uses TRBV15 and TRBJ1-3, with 8 positions matching TRBD1. The junction had 3 bases not matched to a gene; V was cut back by 5 bases and J by 0 bases. The CDR3 loop spans 15 amino acids. The germline V gene has CDR1 LNHNV and CDR2 YYDKDF (reference sequence). Here the CDR3 DNA reads TGTGCCACCAGCCGCGACAGGGGCTCTGGAAACACCATATATTTT. This translates into CATSRDRGSGNTIYF. Combining the CDR3 with reference TRBV15 and TRBJ1-3 gives the whole variable domain DAMVIQNPRYQVTQFGKPVTLSCSQTLNHNVMYWYQQKSSQAPKLLFHYYDKDFNNEADTPDNFQSRRPNTSFCFLDIRSPGLGDTAMYLCATSRDRGSGNTIYFGEGSWLTVV.

This clone occurred a few times. The V and J genes are TRBV5-5 and TRBJ2-2; D gene ambiguous. The CDR3 is 13 residues long. With 0 bases removed from V and 6 bases from J, the gap between germline ends came to 6 bases. Germline V CDR1 and CDR2: SGHKS, YYEKEE (reference sequence). The CDR3 nucleotides are TGTGCCAGCAGCTTGGTGGGCCCCGGGGAGCTGTTTTTT. Amino acid sequence: CASSLVGPGELFF.

The CDR3 region is CAISMESINEQFF. In DNA, the CDR3 is TGTGCCATCAGTATGGAATCGATCAATGAGCAGTTCTTC. This rearrangement joins TRBV10-3 to TRBJ2-1, with no clear D. The length of the CDR3 is 13 residues. The ends were cut back, 5 bases at V and 6 bases at J, with 11 bases in the middle. Looked up from germline, CDR1 is ENHRY and CDR2 is SYGVKD.

The genes are TRBV5-1 and TRBJ2-3; D may correspond to TRBD1 or TRBD2 (5 bases each). The V gene's germline CDR1 is SGHRS and CDR2 YFSETQ. The CDR3 is made up of 15 amino acids. V shed 4 bases and J shed 4 bases, with 16 bases lying between them. CDR3 region: CASSRQRTGPDTQYF. The CDR3, as DNA: TGCGCCAGCAGCAGGCAGCGGACGGGGCCAGATACGCAGTATTTT.

This rearrangement joins TRBV28 to TRBJ2-7; a weak D match, TRBD1 (5 bases). The CDR3 sequence is 16 residues long. With 6 bases removed from V and 2 bases from J, the gap between germline ends came to 20 bases. Per the germline V gene, CDR1 is MDHEN and CDR2 is SYDVKM. This CDR3 reads CASSLLSWGEAYEQYF. Written as DNA, the CDR3 is TGTGCCAGCAGCTTGCTTAGTTGGGGCGAGGCCTACGAGCAGTACTTC.

The V and J genes are TRBV30 and TRBJ2-5; D is unclear. This CDR3 is 11 amino acids long. Germline CDR1 and CDR2: GTSNPN and SVGIG (reference sequence). V dropped 0 bases and J dropped 9 bases, with 8 bases sitting between them. CDR3 bases: TGTGCCTGGAGTGTATCCCGGGCCCAGTACTTC. Its translation is CAWSVSRAQYF.

This sequence joins TRBV5-1 and TRBJ1-1; 8 positions agree with TRBD1. Germline CDR1 reads SGHRS; CDR2 reads YFSETQ. The CDR3 is 15 residues long. V gave up 2 bases and J gave up 1 base; unmatched junction bases: 4. The CDR3 DNA follows: TGCGCCAGCAGCTTTAACAGGGGGACGAACACTGAAGCTTTCTTT. Amino acid sequence: CASSFNRGTNTEAFF.

This chain links TRBV2 with TRBJ2-2; the match to TRBD2 covers 9 bases. J was trimmed by 0 bases and V by 0 bases; bases with no gene match: 8. CDR3 length equals 19 residues. Per germline, CDR1 SNHLY and CDR2 FYNNEI. The CDR3 DNA sequence: TGTGCCAGCAGTGAAGCTTGGCTAGCGGGGAGACCGAACACCGGGGAGCTGTTTTTT. It is translated as CASSEAWLAGRPNTGELFF. The whole variable domain, filled in from reference TRBV2 and TRBJ2-2, reads EPEVTQTPSHQVTQMGQEVILRCVPISNHLYFYWYRQILGQKVEFLVSFYNNEISEKSEIFDDQFSVERPDGSNFTLKIRSTKLEDSAMYFCASSEAWLAGRPNTGELFFGEGSRLTVL.

The J gene is TRBJ2-1, the V gene TRBV18; D remains unclear. Trimming took 3 bases from V and 4 from J, leaving 7 bases between them. In germline, CDR1 is KGHSH, CDR2 LQKENI. The CDR3 loop spans 13 amino acids. CDR3 nucleotides: TGTGCCAGCTCACCTGGGATTTACAATGAGCAGTTCTTC. This sequence encodes CASSPGIYNEQFF.

The rearrangement links TRBV19 to TRBJ1-5; no definite D call. The CDR3 sequence is 15 residues long. V lost 5 bases, J lost 0 bases, and 11 bases lay in between. Germline CDR1 is LNHDA and CDR2 is SQIVND (reference sequence). The CDR3 sequence is CASSPHMYSNQPQHF. CDR3 DNA sequence: TGTGCCAGTAGTCCTCACATGTATAGCAATCAGCCCCAGCATTTT.

This clone was seen once. V gene TRBV29-1 combines with J gene TRBJ2-1, with TRBD1 identical over 7 bases. Germline V gene data show CDR1 as SQVTM and CDR2 as ANQGSEA. The CDR3 consists of 15 residues. With 3 bases clipped from V and 7 bases from J, the junction kept 12 bases outside the gene matches. The CDR3 protein is CSVEADRILKNEQFF. DNA for the CDR3: TGCAGCGTTGAGGCGGACAGGATTCTTAAAAATGAGCAGTTCTTC.

This clone was observed once. V usage is TRBV4-2 and J usage is TRBJ2-5; D not certain. The J call is in doubt because the DNA end fits TRBJ2-7 better. Per germline, CDR1 LGHNA and CDR2 YNFKEQ. The CDR3 runs 13 residues. The CDR3 DNA reads as TGTGCCAGCAGCCAAGGACCCAGCTACGAGCAGTACTTC. Translating it yields CASSQGPSYEQYF.

This clone was counted once. The chain carries TRBV9 and TRBJ1-2; 9 positions agree with TRBD1. CDR1 SGDLS and CDR2 YYNGEE come from the germline V gene. After removal of 3 bases from V and 8 bases from J, the junction contained 11 bases not matched to a gene. CDR3 size: 15 residues. In DNA, the CDR3 is TGTGCCAGCAGCGCGAGGATGGGACAGGGATACGGCTACACCTTC. It specifies CASSARMGQGYGYTF.

The rearrangement joins TRBV18 to TRBJ1-4; D is ambiguous. The CDR3 sequence is 17 residues long. Per germline, CDR1 KGHSH and CDR2 LQKENI. Trimming removed 1 base at V and 3 bases at J, with 15 bases between. The DNA of the CDR3 is TGTGCCAGCTCACCACAGGGTGGCAGTAGTCCTAATGAAAAACTGTTTTTT. As protein: CASSPQGGSSPNEKLFF.

CDR3: CASSQDRMSSHNRVLVLNYGYTF. CDR3 nucleotides: TGTGCCAGCAGCCAAGACAGGATGTCATCCCACAACCGGGTTCTCGTACTTAACTATGGCTACACCTTC. This chain joins TRBV14 and TRBJ1-2, with D hard to call. The V gene's germline CDR1 is SGHDN and CDR2 FVKESK. The CDR3 covers 23 residues. V lost 0 bases, J lost 1 base, and 33 bases lay in between.

The sample holds a few counts of this clone. V gene TRBV7-2 combines with J gene TRBJ2-2; D might be TRBD2 (6 bases). This CDR3 is 12 amino acids long. The germline V and J ends were trimmed by 8 bases and 5 bases, with 9 bases remaining between them. Germline CDR1 SGHTA, CDR2 FQGNSA. The CDR3 is CASGRGTGELFF. Here the CDR3 DNA reads TGTGCCAGCGGGCGGGGTACCGGGGAGCTGTTTTTT.

V usage is TRBV5-1 and J usage is TRBJ2-3; the match to TRBD2 covers 15 bases. With 4 bases clipped from V and 6 bases from J, the junction kept 15 bases outside the gene matches. The germline V gene encodes CDR1 SGHRS and CDR2 YFSETQ. This CDR3 contains 19 residues. The CDR3 reads CASSRGLAGGPLAEDTQYF. In nucleotides, the CDR3 is TGCGCCAGCAGCCGGGGACTAGCGGGGGGCCCATTAGCAGAGGATACGCAGTATTTT.